This is a list of T cell receptor beta chains from one sample in a study of T cell responses to AZD1222 COVID-19 vaccine. Method: immunoSEQ multiplex PCR; TCRdb's copy keeps in-frame clones and lacks some. This sample has 140,000 to 150,000 clones, with 80% to 85% found just once. Sequences were derived from peripheral blood, sampled on day 0 of MenACWY control vaccination. The receptor source for this set is an adult in good health. Each CDR3 is given with its conserved first and last residue. The order of the fields is V gene, J gene, clone size, D gene, CDR3 protein, CDR3 DNA. A D gene is named only where the DNA matches it firmly. The size of a clone is reported for some rows only, either as once, few or many, or as a class for expanded clones.

TRBV30	TRBJ1-2	once	TRBD1	CAWRTGRIYGYTF	TGTGCCTGGAGGACAGGGAGGATCTATGGCTACACCTTC
TRBV5-6	TRBJ1-2	NA	TRBD1	CASSSTQGARYGYTF	TGTGCCAGCAGCTCCACACAGGGGGCGAGGTATGGCTACACCTTC
TRBV28	TRBJ1-5	once	NA	CASSLSQPQHF	TGTGCCAGCAGTTTGAGTCAGCCCCAGCATTTT
TRBV2	TRBJ1-6	NA	NA	CASSGHLNNSPLHF	TGTGCCAGCAGCGGACACCTGAATAATTCACCCCTCCACTTT
TRBV10-3	TRBJ1-1	NA	TRBD1	CAISRQGDTEAFF	TGTGCCATCAGTCGACAGGGGGACACTGAAGCTTTCTTT
TRBV28	TRBJ1-6	NA	TRBD1	CASSSLDRVYAAGSPLHF	TGTGCCAGCAGTTCTCTTGACAGGGTGTATGCGGCAGGTTCACCCCTCCACTTT
TRBV10-3	TRBJ1-6	few	NA	CAISPGEFYNSPLHF	TGTGCCATCAGTCCCGGGGAGTTTTATAATTCACCCCTCCACTTT
TRBV2	TRBJ2-2	NA	NA	CASSAGEGELFF	TGTGCCAGCAGTGCAGGGGAGGGGGAGCTGTTTTTT
TRBV19	TRBJ1-1	NA	TRBD1	CASRIQGATNTEAFF	TGTGCCAGTAGGATACAGGGGGCAACGAACACTGAAGCTTTCTTT
TRBV11-2	TRBJ2-3	NA	NA	CASSPAWATDTQYF	TGTGCCAGCAGCCCGGCCTGGGCGACAGATACGCAGTATTTT
TRBV13	TRBJ1-5	NA	NA	CASSLGSNQPQHF	TGTGCCAGCAGCTTAGGTAGCAATCAGCCCCAGCATTTT
TRBV18	TRBJ1-5	NA	NA	CASSPTVPYSNQPQHF	TGTGCCAGCTCACCGACCGTACCCTATAGCAATCAGCCCCAGCATTTT
TRBV7-9	TRBJ2-7	NA	TRBD1	CASSQDRAPYEQYF	TGTGCCAGCAGCCAAGACAGGGCCCCCTACGAGCAGTACTTC
TRBV4-1	TRBJ1-1	NA	TRBD1	CASSQQQGVTEAFF	TGCGCCAGCAGCCAACAACAGGGGGTTACTGAAGCTTTCTTT
TRBV11-2	TRBJ1-6	NA	NA	CASSPQGSKSPLHF	TGTGCCAGCAGCCCCCAGGGTTCCAAATCACCCCTCCACTTT
TRBV3-1/TRBV3-2	TRBJ2-1	NA	TRBD2	CASSQGLAGEQFF	TGTGCCAGCAGCCAAGGTCTAGCGGGTGAGCAGTTCTTC
TRBV6-2/TRBV6-3	TRBJ1-2	NA	NA	CASSYPKGPGYTF	TGTGCCAGCAGTTACCCCAAAGGACCCGGCTACACCTTC
TRBV6-5	TRBJ1-4	NA	TRBD1	CASSYRMGTGAGKLFF	TGTGCCAGCAGTTACCGCATGGGGACAGGGGCTGGAAAACTGTTTTTT